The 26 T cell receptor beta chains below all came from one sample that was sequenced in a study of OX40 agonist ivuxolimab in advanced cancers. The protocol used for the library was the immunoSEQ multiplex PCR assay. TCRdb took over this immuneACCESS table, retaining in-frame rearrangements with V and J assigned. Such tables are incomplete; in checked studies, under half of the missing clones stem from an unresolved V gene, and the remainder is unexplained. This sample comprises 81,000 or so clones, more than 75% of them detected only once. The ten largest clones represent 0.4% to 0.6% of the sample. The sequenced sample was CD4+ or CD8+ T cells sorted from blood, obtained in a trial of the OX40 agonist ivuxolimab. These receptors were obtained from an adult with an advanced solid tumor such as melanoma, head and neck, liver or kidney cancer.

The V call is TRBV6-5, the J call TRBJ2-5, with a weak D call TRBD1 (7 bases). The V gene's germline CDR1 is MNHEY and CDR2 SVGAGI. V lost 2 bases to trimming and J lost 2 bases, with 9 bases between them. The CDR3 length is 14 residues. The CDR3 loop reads CASSYAGQQETQYF. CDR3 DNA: TGTGCCAGCAGTTACGCGGGACAGCAAGAGACCCAGTACTTC.

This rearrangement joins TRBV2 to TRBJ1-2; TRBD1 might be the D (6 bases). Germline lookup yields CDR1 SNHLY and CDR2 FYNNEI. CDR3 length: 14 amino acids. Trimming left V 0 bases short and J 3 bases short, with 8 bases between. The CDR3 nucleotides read TGTGCCAGCAGTGAAGCTGCAGGGGACTATGGCTACACCTTC. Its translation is CASSEAAGDYGYTF. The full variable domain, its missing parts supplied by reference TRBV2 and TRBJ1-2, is EPEVTQTPSHQVTQMGQEVILRCVPISNHLYFYWYRQILGQKVEFLVSFYNNEISEKSEIFDDQFSVERPDGSNFTLKIRSTKLEDSAMYFCASSEAAGDYGYTFGSGTRLTVV.

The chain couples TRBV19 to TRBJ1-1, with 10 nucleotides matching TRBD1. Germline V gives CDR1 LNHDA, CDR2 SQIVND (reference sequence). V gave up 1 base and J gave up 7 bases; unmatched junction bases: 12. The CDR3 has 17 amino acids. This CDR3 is CASSIAPWDRGGSEAFF. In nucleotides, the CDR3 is TGTGCCAGTAGTATAGCACCCTGGGACAGGGGCGGTAGTGAAGCTTTCTTT.

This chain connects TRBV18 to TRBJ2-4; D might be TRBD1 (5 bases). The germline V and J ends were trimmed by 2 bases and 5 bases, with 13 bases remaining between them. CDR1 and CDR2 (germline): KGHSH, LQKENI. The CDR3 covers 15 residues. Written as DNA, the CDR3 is TGTGCCAGCTCACCAGACGACAGCTTCCAAAACATTCAGTACTTC. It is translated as CASSPDDSFQNIQYF.

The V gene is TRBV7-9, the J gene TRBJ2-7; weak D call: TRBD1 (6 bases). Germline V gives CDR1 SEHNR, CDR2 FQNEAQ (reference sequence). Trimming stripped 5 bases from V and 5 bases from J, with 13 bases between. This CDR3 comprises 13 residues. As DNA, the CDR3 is TGTGCCAGCAGCCCCAGGGGTCCCCACGAGCAGTACTTC. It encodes CASSPRGPHEQYF.

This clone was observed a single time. CDR3 loop: CASSENRGEKLFF. The CDR3 region has the DNA TGTGCCAGCAGTGAAAACCGGGGGGAAAAACTGTTTTTT. The V and J genes are TRBV6-4 and TRBJ1-4; maybe TRBD1 (5 bases). The CDR3 sequence is 13 residues long. Trimming cost V 3 bases and J 8 bases, with 10 bases left between them. The germline V gene has CDR1 MRHNA and CDR2 SNTAGT.

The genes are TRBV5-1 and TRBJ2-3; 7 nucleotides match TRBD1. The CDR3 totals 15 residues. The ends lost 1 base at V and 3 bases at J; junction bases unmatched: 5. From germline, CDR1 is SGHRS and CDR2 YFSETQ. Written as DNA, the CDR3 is TGCGCCAGCAGCTTGATAGGGGGCGCGACAGATACGCAGTATTTT. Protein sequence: CASSLIGGATDTQYF.

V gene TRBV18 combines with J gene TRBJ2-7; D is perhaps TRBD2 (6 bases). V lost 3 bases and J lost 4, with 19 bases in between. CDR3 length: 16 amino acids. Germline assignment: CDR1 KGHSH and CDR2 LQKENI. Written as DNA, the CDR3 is TGTGCCAGCTCACCGCTGGGAGGCAGTTCGGCTTACGAGCAGTACTTC. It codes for CASSPLGGSSAYEQYF.

For the CDR3, the DNA is TGTGCCAGCTCGCCCTCCGGGACATCGAACACCGGGGAGCTGTTTTTT. This encodes CASSPSGTSNTGELFF. V usage is TRBV18 and J usage is TRBJ2-2; tentatively, D is TRBD1 (6 bases). This CDR3 is 16 amino acids long. Germline V CDR1 and CDR2: KGHSH, LQKENI. Trimming removed 6 bases from V and 0 bases from J, with 14 bases in between.

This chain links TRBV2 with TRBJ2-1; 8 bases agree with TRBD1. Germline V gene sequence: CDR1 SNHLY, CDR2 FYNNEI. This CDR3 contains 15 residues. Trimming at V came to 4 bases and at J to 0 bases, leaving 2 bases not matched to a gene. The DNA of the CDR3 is TGTGCCAGCAGTGGACAGGGGAGCTCCTACAATGAGCAGTTCTTC. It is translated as CASSGQGSSYNEQFF.

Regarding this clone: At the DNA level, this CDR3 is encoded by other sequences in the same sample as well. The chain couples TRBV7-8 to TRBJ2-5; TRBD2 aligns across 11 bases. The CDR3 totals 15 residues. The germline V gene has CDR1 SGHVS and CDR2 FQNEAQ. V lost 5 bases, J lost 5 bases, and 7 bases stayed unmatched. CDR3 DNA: TGTGCCAGCAGCCTTAGACTAGCGGGGAGGGAGACCCAGTACTTC. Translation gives CASSLRLAGRETQYF.

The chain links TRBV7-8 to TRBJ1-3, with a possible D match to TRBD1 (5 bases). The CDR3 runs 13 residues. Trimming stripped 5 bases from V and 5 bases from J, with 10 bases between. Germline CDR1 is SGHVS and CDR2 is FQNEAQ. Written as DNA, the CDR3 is TGTGCCAGCAGCCCCAGGGAGAGAAACACCATATATTTT. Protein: CASSPRERNTIYF.

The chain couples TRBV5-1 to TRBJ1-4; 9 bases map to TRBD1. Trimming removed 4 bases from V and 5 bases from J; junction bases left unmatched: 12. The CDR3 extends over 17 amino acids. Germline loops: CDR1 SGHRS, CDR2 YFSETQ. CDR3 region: CASSGLGQGLQNEKLFF. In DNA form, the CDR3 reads TGCGCCAGCAGCGGATTGGGACAGGGTCTTCAAAATGAAAAACTGTTTTTT.

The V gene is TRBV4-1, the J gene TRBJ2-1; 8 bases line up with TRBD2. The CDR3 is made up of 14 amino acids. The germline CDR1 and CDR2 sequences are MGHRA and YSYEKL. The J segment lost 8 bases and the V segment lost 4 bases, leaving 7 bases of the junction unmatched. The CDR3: CASSPPLRGDEQFF. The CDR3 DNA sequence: TGCGCCAGCAGCCCTCCTCTGCGGGGGGATGAGCAGTTCTTC.

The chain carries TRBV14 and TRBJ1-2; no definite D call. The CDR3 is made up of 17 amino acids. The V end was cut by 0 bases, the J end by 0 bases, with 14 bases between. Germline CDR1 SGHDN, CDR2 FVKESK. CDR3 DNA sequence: TGTGCCAGCAGCCAAGATTTGGTCGCGGACCCTAACTATGGCTACACCTTC. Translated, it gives CASSQDLVADPNYGYTF.

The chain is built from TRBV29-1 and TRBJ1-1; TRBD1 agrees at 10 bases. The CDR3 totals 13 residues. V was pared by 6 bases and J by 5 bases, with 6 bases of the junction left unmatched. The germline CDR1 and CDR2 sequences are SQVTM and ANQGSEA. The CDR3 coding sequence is TGCAGCGTAGACAGGGGGCTGAGGACTGAAGCTTTCTTT. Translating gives CSVDRGLRTEAFF.

The CDR3 DNA reads TGCGCCAGCAGCTTGGGGGCCACCCCCTATGGCTACACCTTC. The encoded protein is CASSLGATPYGYTF. This sequence joins TRBV5-1 and TRBJ1-2; unclear D gene. CDR1 is SGHRS, CDR2 YFSETQ, per germline. The ends were cut back, 0 bases at V and 4 bases at J, with 10 bases in the middle. This CDR3 has 14 amino acids. Drawing the rest from reference TRBV5-1 and TRBJ1-2, the complete variable domain is KAGVTQTPRYLIKTRGQQVTLSCSPISGHRSVSWYQQTPGQGLQFLFEYFSETQRNKGNFPGRFSGRQFSNSRSEMNVSTLELGDSALYLCASSLGATPYGYTFGSGTRLTVV.

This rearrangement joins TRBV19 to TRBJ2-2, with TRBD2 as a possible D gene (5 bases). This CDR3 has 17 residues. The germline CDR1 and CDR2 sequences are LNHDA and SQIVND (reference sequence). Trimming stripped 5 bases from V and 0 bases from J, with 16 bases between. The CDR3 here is CASSPLRADANTGELFF. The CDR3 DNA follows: TGTGCCAGTAGTCCCCTGAGGGCAGACGCGAACACCGGGGAGCTGTTTTTT.

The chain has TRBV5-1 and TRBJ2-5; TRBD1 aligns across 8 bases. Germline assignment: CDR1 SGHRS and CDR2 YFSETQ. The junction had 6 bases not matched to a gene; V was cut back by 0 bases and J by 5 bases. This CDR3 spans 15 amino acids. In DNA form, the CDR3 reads TGCGCCAGCAGCTTGGGACAGGGGTCTTGGGAGACCCAGTACTTC. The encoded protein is CASSLGQGSWETQYF.

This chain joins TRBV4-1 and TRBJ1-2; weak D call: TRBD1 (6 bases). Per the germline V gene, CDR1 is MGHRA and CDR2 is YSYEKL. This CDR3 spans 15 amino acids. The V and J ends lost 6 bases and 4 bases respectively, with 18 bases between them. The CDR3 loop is CASRGAGSFGYGYTF. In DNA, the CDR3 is TGCGCCAGCAGGGGGGCAGGGAGTTTCGGCTATGGCTACACCTTC.

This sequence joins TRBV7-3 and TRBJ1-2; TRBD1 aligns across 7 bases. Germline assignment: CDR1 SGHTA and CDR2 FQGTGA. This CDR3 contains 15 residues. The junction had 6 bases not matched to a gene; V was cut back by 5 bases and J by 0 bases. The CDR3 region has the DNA TGTGCCAGCAGCGATAGACAGGGAACTAACTATGGCTACACCTTC. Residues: CASSDRQGTNYGYTF.

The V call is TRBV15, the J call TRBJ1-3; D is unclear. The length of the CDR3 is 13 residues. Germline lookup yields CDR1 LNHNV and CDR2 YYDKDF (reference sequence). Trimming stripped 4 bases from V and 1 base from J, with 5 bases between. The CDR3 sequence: CATSTRSGNTIYF. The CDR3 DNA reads TGTGCCACCAGCACCCGTTCTGGAAACACCATATATTTT.

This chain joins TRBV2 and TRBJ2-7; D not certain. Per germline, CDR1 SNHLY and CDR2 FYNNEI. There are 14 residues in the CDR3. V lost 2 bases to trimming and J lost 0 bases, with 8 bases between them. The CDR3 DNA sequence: TGTGCCAGCAGTGAATTCGGGCCCTCCTACGAGCAGTACTTC. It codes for CASSEFGPSYEQYF. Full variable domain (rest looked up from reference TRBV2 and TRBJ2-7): EPEVTQTPSHQVTQMGQEVILRCVPISNHLYFYWYRQILGQKVEFLVSFYNNEISEKSEIFDDQFSVERPDGSNFTLKIRSTKLEDSAMYFCASSEFGPSYEQYFGPGTRLTVT.

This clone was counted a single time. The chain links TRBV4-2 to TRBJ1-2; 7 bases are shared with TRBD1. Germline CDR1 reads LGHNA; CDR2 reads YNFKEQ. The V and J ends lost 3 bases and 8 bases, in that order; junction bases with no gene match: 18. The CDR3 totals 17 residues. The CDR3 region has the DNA TGTGCCAGCAGCCAGGCTTCCGGGACAGAACTTTGGCACGGCTACACCTTC. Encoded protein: CASSQASGTELWHGYTF.

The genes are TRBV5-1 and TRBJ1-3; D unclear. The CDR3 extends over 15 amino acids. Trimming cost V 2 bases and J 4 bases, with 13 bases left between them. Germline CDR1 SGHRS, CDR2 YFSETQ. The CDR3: CASSFGAVTGNTIYF. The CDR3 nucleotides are TGCGCCAGCAGCTTTGGTGCCGTGACGGGAAACACCATATATTTT.

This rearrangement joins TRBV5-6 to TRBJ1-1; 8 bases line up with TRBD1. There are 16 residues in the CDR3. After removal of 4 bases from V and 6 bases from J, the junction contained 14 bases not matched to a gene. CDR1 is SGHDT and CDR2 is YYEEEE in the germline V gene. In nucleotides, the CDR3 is TGTGCCAGCAGCGTTTTCGGACAGGGAGTAAACGCTGAAGCTTTCTTT. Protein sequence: CASSVFGQGVNAEAFF.